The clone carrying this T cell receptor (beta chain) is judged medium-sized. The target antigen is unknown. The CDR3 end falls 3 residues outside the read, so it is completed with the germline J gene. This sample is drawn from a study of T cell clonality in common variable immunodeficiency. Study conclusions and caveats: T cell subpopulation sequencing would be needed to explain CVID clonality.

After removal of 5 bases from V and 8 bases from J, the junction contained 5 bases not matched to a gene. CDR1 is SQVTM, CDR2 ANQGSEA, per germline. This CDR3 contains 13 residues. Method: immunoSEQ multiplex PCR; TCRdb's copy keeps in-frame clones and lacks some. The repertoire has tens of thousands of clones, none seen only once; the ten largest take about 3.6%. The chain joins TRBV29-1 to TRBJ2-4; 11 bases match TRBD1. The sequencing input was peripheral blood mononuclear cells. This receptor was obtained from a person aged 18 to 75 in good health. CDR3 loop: CSVSSGQGDIQYF. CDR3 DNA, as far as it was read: TGCAGCGTTTCCTCGGGACAGGGGGACATT.